This record covers a single TCR beta chain. This specimen comes from a study of blood T cell repertoires in COVID-19. Germline CDR1 and CDR2: SGHVS and FNYEAQ. V shed 5 bases, J shed 0 bases, and the junction held 5 bases outside the gene matches. The CDR3 consists of 16 residues. Sequencing used immunoSEQ multiplex PCR; TCRdb keeps in-frame clones, though not all of them. This table holds some 53,000 clones, 65% to 90% found once. The chain links TRBV7-6 to TRBJ1-3, with 9 bases aligning to TRBD1. The TCR comes from a man between 65 and 85 years old with acute or convalescent COVID-19. Sequenced sample: peripheral blood. This chain's CDR3 is CASSPETGGSGNTIYF. The CDR3 DNA is TGTGCCAGCAGCCCGGAGACAGGGGGCTCTGGAAACACCATATATTTT.